Following are 22 T cell receptor beta chains from one sample sequenced in a study of blood T cell repertoires in COVID-19. Data came from immunoSEQ multiplex PCR; TCRdb stores just in-frame clones and leaves some out. The data show about 74,000 clones, with over 85% seen just once and approximately 9% held by the top ten. The sequenced material came from peripheral blood. The receptors stem from a human donor in a cohort sampled during active COVID-19.

The chain is built from TRBV27 and TRBJ2-3; 8 bases fit TRBD1. Per germline, CDR1 MNHEY and CDR2 SMNVEV (reference sequence). Trimming at V came to 6 bases and at J to 0 bases, leaving 2 bases not matched to a gene. This CDR3 has 14 residues. The CDR3 protein is CASSWTGSTDTQYF. The CDR3 DNA reads TGTGCCAGCAGCTGGACAGGGAGCACAGATACGCAGTATTTT.

The rearrangement links TRBV5-1 to TRBJ1-1; weak D call: TRBD1 (5 bases). There are 15 residues in the CDR3. V lost 2 bases and J 0 bases, leaving 11 bases between the germline ends. Germline loops: CDR1 SGHRS, CDR2 YFSETQ. The CDR3 region is CASSFGEGLNTEAFF. In DNA, the CDR3 is TGCGCCAGCAGCTTCGGGGAGGGGTTGAACACTGAAGCTTTCTTT.

V gene TRBV7-9 combines with J gene TRBJ2-7; 8 bases align to TRBD1. Germline V lookup: CDR1 SEHNR, CDR2 FQNEAQ (reference sequence). V shed 9 bases, J shed 0 bases, and the junction held 4 bases outside the gene matches. The CDR3 sequence is 13 residues long. The CDR3 DNA reads as TGTGCCAGTCGGGGACAGGACTCCTACGAGCAGTACTTC. It codes for CASRGQDSYEQYF.

The CDR3: CASSRTGGYGYTF. The DNA of the CDR3 is TGTGCCAGTAGTAGGACAGGGGGCTATGGCTACACCTTC. The rearrangement links TRBV19 to TRBJ1-2, with TRBD1 matching over 10 bases. Germline CDR1 and CDR2: LNHDA and SQIVND (reference sequence). V was pared by 4 bases and J by 4 bases, with 0 bases of the junction left unmatched. CDR3 length equals 13 residues.

The chain is built from TRBV7-9 and TRBJ1-1; a possible D gene is TRBD1 (6 bases). Germline CDR1 reads SEHNR; CDR2 reads FQNEAQ (reference sequence). This CDR3 is 12 amino acids long. V gave up 11 bases and J gave up 5 bases, with 15 bases separating them. The CDR3 reads CAVPWGLTEAFF. CDR3 nucleotide sequence: TGTGCCGTCCCTTGGGGGCTGACTGAAGCTTTCTTT.

The genes are TRBV28 and TRBJ1-5; 12 nucleotides line up with TRBD1. Germline CDR1 reads MDHEN; CDR2 reads SYDVKM. This CDR3 contains 15 residues. V shed 7 bases and J 6 bases; nucleotides not matched to a gene: 7. The CDR3 sequence is CASTPGQGAGQPQHF. Here the CDR3 DNA reads TGTGCCAGCACTCCGGGACAGGGGGCGGGTCAGCCCCAGCATTTT. Looking up the rest from reference TRBV28 and TRBJ1-5 gives the full variable domain: DVKVTQSSRYLVKRTGEKVFLECVQDMDHENMFWYRQDPGLGLRLIYFSYDVKMKEKGDIPEGYSVSREKKERFSLILESASTNQTSMYLCASTPGQGAGQPQHFGDGTRLSIL.

CDR3 bases: TGTGCCAGCCGCCCCAGGGGTGCCCCATACGAGCAGTACTTC. This gives the protein CASRPRGAPYEQYF. The chain recombines TRBV27 with TRBJ2-7; D might be TRBD1 (6 bases). Trimming took off 8 bases at V and 4 bases at J, with 18 bases between the two ends. Germline V gene lookup returns CDR1 MNHEY and CDR2 SMNVEV (reference sequence). CDR3 length: 14 amino acids.

The rearrangement joins TRBV29-1 to TRBJ2-1; possibly TRBD2 for D (6 bases). The CDR3 sequence is 15 residues long. V was shortened by 7 bases and J by 5 bases, with 21 bases between the two germline ends. Germline CDR1 SQVTM, CDR2 ANQGSEA. The CDR3: CSARSGGQVDNEQFF. As DNA, the CDR3 is TGCAGCGCACGGAGCGGAGGGCAGGTAGACAATGAGCAGTTCTTC.

V and J are TRBV7-3 and TRBJ2-1; D is undetermined. Germline V gives CDR1 SGHTA, CDR2 FQGTGA. V lost 2 bases and J lost 10, with 12 bases in between. The CDR3 is 13 amino acids. The CDR3 sequence is CASSLGSLGEQFF. The CDR3 DNA reads as TGTGCCAGCAGCTTAGGTAGCCTAGGCGAGCAGTTCTTC.

In its sample, this clone was seen once. This chain joins TRBV4-3 and TRBJ1-6; 7 nucleotides line up with TRBD1. Looked up from germline, CDR1 is LGHNA and CDR2 is YSLEER. This CDR3 is built from 15 residues. With V trimmed by 2 bases and J by 6 bases, 4 bases remained unmatched. CDR3 in DNA: TGCGCCAGCAGCCAACTTGCAGGGGGTAATTCACCCCTCCACTTT. Protein sequence: CASSQLAGGNSPLHF.

This chain connects TRBV7-6 to TRBJ2-3; 8 positions agree with TRBD1. Germline-derived CDR1 and CDR2 are SGHVS and FNYEAQ. There are 13 residues in the CDR3. Trimming cost V 0 bases and J 8 bases; bases outside gene matches: 1. The CDR3 sequence: CASSLAGQATQYF. For the CDR3, the DNA is TGTGCCAGCAGCTTAGCGGGACAGGCTACGCAGTATTTT.

The chain couples TRBV4-1 to TRBJ2-7; no clear D. Trimming removed 1 base from V and 0 bases from J, with 10 bases in between. CDR1 MGHRA and CDR2 YSYEKL come from the germline V gene. The CDR3 runs to 15 residues. In nucleotides, the CDR3 is TGCGCCAGCAGCCAAGGTCAGGCCAGCTCCTACGAGCAGTACTTC. Translating gives CASSQGQASSYEQYF.

V and J are TRBV7-9 and TRBJ2-4; D unclear. Trimming pared 3 bases from V and 1 base from J, leaving 7 bases between. CDR3 length: 14 residues. Germline V lookup: CDR1 SEHNR, CDR2 FQNEAQ (reference sequence). CDR3 nucleotide sequence: TGTGCCAGCAGCTTGAGAGAGGCCAAAAACATTCAGTACTTC. This encodes CASSLREAKNIQYF.

The chain carries TRBV9 and TRBJ1-1; weak D call: TRBD1 (5 bases). The germline V gene encodes CDR1 SGDLS and CDR2 YYNGEE. The CDR3 has 15 amino acids. Trimming pared 4 bases from V and 4 bases from J, leaving 17 bases between. The CDR3 DNA follows: TGTGCCAGCAGCCCCTCGGGGGGACGGTCCACTGAAGCTTTCTTT. It is translated as CASSPSGGRSTEAFF.

The chain recombines TRBV19 with TRBJ2-5, with a tentative D call TRBD1 (6 bases). With 6 bases removed from V and 4 bases from J, the gap between germline ends came to 15 bases. The CDR3 runs to 14 residues. The germline CDR1 and CDR2 sequences are LNHDA and SQIVND (reference sequence). CDR3 DNA sequence: TGTGCCAGTAGCTCCGGACAGTTACGAGAGACCCAGTACTTC. It specifies CASSSGQLRETQYF.

The gene calls are TRBV3-1 (or the pseudogene TRBV3-2) and TRBJ1-2; D is unresolved. The V end lost 1 base, the J end lost 4 bases, and 13 bases lay between the germline ends. The CDR3 totals 15 residues. Germline assignment: CDR1 LGHDT and CDR2 YNNKEL (reference sequence). The CDR3 nucleotides are TGTGCCAGCAGCCAAGTAGCGGGGTGGGGCTATGGCTACACCTTC. This gives the protein CASSQVAGWGYGYTF.

The genes are TRBV28 and TRBJ1-6, with 10 bases lining up with TRBD1. The V and J ends lost 5 bases and 9 bases, in that order; junction bases with no gene match: 7. CDR1 and CDR2 (germline): MDHEN, SYDVKM. This CDR3 region has 15 residues. CDR3 in amino acids: CASSSRGQGISPLHF. The CDR3 DNA reads TGTGCCAGCAGTAGTCGGGGACAGGGGATTTCACCCCTCCACTTT. The variable domain in full, with the rest retrieved from reference TRBV28 and TRBJ1-6, is DVKVTQSSRYLVKRTGEKVFLECVQDMDHENMFWYRQDPGLGLRLIYFSYDVKMKEKGDIPEGYSVSREKKERFSLILESASTNQTSMYLCASSSRGQGISPLHFGNGTRLTVT.

J is TRBJ2-7 and V is TRBV21-1; the table assigns TRBD2, which was not confirmed against the DNA. TRBV21-1 is assigned pseudogene status. The CDR3 has 13 amino acids. The CDR3 bases are TGTGCCAGCAGACCTGGACTCTCCTACGAGCAGTACTTC. Its protein is CASRPGLSYEQYF.

The gene calls are TRBV7-3 and TRBJ1-4; tentative D call: TRBD1 (5 bases). Trimming stripped 2 bases from V and 5 bases from J, with 12 bases between. Per germline, CDR1 SGHTA and CDR2 FQGTGA. The CDR3 is made up of 15 amino acids. CDR3 sequence reads: CASSLEVRANEKLFF. The DNA of the CDR3 is TGTGCCAGCAGCTTAGAGGTCAGGGCAAATGAAAAACTGTTTTTT.

The chain is built from TRBV28 and TRBJ2-7; TRBD1 matches at 7 bases. The CDR3 totals 13 residues. Trimming cost V 4 bases and J 9 bases; bases outside gene matches: 9. CDR1 and CDR2 from the germline V gene are MDHEN and SYDVKM. The DNA for the CDR3 is TGTGCCAGCAGTTGGGACAGTCGTATAGCGCAGTACTTC. It encodes CASSWDSRIAQYF.

The V gene is TRBV5-6, the J gene TRBJ2-4; 9 nucleotides match TRBD2. Germline loops: CDR1 SGHDT, CDR2 YYEEEE. The CDR3 length is 15 residues. Germline trimming cut 4 bases from V and 1 base from J; bases unmatched to any gene: 3. The CDR3 here is CASSAGGAAKNIQYF. The CDR3, as DNA: TGTGCCAGCAGCGCGGGAGGGGCTGCCAAAAACATTCAGTACTTC.

V usage is TRBV19 and J usage is TRBJ2-1, with 8 nucleotides matching TRBD2. Germline loops: CDR1 LNHDA, CDR2 SQIVND (reference sequence). V gave up 2 bases and J gave up 9 bases; unmatched junction bases: 3. The CDR3 has 13 amino acids. The CDR3 DNA reads TGTGCCAGTAGTATATTCGGGACTAGTGAGCAGTTCTTC. It specifies CASSIFGTSEQFF.